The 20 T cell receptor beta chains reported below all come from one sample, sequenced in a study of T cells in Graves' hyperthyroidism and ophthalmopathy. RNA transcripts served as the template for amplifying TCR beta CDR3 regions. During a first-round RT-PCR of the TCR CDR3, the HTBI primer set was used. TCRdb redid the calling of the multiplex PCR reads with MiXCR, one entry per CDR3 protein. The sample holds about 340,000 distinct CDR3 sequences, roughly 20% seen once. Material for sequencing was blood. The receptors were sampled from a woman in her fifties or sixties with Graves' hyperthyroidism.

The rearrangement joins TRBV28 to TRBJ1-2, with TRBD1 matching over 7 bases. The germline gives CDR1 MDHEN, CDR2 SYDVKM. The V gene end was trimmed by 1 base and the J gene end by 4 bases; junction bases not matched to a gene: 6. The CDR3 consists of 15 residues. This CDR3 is CASSLLPGGTYGYTF. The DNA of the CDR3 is TGTGCCAGCAGTTTATTGCCAGGGGGTACCTATGGCTACACCTTC.

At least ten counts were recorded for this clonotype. The CDR3 is CASGTSGGNEQFF. The CDR3 nucleotides read TGTGCCAGCGGGACTAGCGGGGGAAATGAGCAGTTCTTC. The chain recombines TRBV2 with TRBJ2-1; 14 bases align to TRBD2. The CDR3 runs to 13 residues. Trimming at V came to 8 bases and at J to 7 bases, leaving 1 base not matched to a gene. CDR1 is SNHLY and CDR2 is FYNNEI in the germline V gene.

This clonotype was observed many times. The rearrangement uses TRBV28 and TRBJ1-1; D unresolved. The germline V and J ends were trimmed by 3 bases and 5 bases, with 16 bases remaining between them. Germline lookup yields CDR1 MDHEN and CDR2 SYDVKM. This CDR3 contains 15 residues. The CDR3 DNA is TGTGCCAGCAGTTTGGCATCCTCCCGGACTACTGAAGCTTTCTTT. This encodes CASSLASSRTTEAFF. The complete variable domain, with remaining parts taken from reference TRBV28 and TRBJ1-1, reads DVKVTQSSRYLVKRTGEKVFLECVQDMDHENMFWYRQDPGLGLRLIYFSYDVKMKEKGDIPEGYSVSREKKERFSLILESASTNQTSMYLCASSLASSRTTEAFFGQGTRLTVV.

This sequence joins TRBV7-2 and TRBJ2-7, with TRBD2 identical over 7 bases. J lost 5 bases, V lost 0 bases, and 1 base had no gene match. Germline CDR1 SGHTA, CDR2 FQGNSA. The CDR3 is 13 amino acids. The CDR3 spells CASSLAAGDEQYF. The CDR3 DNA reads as TGTGCCAGCAGCTTAGCGGCGGGGGACGAGCAGTACTTC.

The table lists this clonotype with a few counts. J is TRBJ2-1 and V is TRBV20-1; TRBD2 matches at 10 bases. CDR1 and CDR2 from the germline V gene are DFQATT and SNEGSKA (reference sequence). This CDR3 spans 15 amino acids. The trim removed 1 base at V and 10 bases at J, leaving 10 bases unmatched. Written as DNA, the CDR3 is TGCAGTGCTAGAGTTTTGGCTAGCGGGAGAACCGAGCAGTTCTTC. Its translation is CSARVLASGRTEQFF.

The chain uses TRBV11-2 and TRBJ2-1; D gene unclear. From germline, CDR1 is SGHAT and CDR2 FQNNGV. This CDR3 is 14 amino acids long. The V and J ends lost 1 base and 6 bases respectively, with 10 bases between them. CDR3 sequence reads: CASSLVPLTNEQFF. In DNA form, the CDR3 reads TGTGCCAGCAGCTTAGTCCCACTTACCAATGAGCAGTTCTTC. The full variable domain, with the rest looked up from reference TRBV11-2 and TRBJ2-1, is EAGVAQSPRYKIIEKRQSVAFWCNPISGHATLYWYQQILGQGPKLLIQFQNNGVVDDSQLPKDRFSAERLKGVDSTLKIQPAKLEDSAVYLCASSLVPLTNEQFFGPGTRLTVL.

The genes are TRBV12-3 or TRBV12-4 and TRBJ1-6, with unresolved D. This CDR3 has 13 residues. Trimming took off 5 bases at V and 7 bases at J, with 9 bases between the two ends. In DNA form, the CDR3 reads TGTGCCAGCAGTCCACAAGAGAATTCACCCCTCCACTTT. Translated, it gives CASSPQENSPLHF.

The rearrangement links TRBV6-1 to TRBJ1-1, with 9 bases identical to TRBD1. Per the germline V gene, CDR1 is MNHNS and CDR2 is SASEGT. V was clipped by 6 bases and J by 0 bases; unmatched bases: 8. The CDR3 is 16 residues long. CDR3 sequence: CASRDGTGNMNTEAFF. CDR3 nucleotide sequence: TGTGCCAGCAGAGACGGGACAGGGAACATGAACACTGAAGCTTTCTTT.

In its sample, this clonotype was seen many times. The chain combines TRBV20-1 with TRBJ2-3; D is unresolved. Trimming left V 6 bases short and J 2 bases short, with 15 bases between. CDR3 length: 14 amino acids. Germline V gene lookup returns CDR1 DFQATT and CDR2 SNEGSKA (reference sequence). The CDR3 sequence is CSAQTDTDTDTQYF. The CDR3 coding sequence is TGCAGTGCCCAAACCGACACCGACACAGATACGCAGTATTTT.

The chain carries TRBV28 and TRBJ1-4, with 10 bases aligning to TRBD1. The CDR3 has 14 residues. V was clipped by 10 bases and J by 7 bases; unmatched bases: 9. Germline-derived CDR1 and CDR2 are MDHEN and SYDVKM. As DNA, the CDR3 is TGTGCCACGGTCCGGGACAGGGGTTCTGAAAAACTGTTTTTT. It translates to CATVRDRGSEKLFF.

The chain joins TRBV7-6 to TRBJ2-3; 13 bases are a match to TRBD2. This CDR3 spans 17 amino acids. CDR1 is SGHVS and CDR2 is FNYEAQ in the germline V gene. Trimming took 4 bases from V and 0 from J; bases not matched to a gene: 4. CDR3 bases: TGTGCCAGCAGCTCCGGGACTAGCGGGGAAAGCACAGATACGCAGTATTTT. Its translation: CASSSGTSGESTDTQYF. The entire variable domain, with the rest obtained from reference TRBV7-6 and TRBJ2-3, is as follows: GAGVSQSPRYKVTKRGQDVALRCDPISGHVSLYWYRQALGQGPEFLTYFNYEAQQDKSGLPNDRFSAERPEGSISTLTIQRTEQRDSAMYRCASSSGTSGESTDTQYFGPGTRLTVL.

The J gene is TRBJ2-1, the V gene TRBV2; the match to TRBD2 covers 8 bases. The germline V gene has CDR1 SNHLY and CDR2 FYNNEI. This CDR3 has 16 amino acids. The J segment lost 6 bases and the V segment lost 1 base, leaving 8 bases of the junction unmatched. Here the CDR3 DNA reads TGTGCCAGCAGTGAAGAGGGGACTAGGATGGGCAATGAGCAGTTCTTC. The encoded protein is CASSEEGTRMGNEQFF.

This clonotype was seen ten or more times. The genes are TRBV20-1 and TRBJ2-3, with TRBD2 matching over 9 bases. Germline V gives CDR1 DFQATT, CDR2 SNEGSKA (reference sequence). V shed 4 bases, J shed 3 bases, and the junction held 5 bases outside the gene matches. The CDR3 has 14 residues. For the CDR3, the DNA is TGCAGTGCTACGAGCGGGAGGCGTACAGATACGCAGTATTTT. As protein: CSATSGRRTDTQYF.

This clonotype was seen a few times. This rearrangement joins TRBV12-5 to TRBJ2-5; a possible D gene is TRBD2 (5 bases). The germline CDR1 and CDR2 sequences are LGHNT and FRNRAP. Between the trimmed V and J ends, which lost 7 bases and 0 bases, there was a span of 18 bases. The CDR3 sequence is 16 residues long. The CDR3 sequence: CASAAPGLTNQETQYF. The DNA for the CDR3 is TGTGCTAGTGCCGCCCCCGGGTTGACTAACCAAGAGACCCAGTACTTC.

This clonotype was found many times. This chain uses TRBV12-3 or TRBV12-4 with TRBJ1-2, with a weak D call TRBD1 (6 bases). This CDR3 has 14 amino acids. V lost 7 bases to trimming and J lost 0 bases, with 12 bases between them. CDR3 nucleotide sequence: TGTGCCAGCACCATAGGGGGAGCTAACTATGGCTACACCTTC. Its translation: CASTIGGANYGYTF.

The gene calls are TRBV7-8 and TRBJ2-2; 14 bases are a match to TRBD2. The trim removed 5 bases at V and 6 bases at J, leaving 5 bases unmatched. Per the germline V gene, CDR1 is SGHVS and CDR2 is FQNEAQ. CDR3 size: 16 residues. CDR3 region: CASSQTSGRAAGELFF. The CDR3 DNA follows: TGTGCCAGCAGCCAGACTAGCGGGAGGGCCGCCGGGGAGCTGTTTTTT.

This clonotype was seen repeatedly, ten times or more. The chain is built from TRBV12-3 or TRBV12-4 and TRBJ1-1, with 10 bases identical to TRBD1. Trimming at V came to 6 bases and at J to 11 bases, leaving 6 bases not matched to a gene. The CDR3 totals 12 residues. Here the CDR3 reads CASRAGTGEAFF. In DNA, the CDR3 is TGTGCCAGCAGGGCCGGGACAGGGGAGGCTTTCTTT.

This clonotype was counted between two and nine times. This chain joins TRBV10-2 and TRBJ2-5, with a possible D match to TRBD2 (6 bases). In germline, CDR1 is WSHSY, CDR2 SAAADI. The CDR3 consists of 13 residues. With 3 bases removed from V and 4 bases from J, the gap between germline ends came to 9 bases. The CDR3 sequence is CASSEAGRETQYF. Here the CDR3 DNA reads TGCGCCAGCAGTGAAGCGGGTAGAGAGACCCAGTACTTC.

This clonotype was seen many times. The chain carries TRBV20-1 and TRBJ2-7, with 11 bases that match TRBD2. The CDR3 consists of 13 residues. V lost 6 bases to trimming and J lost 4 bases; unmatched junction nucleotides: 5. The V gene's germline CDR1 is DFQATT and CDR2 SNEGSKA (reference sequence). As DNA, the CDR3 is TGCAGTGCCTCCGGGACTAGCGGTTACGAGCAGTACTTC. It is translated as CSASGTSGYEQYF.

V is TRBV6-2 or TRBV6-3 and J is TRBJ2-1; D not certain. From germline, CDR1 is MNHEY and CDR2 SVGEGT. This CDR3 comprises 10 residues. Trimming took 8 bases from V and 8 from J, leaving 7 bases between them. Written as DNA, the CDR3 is TGTGCCAGCTGGTCGTATGAGCAGTTCTTC. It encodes CASWSYEQFF.